This entry features one TCR beta chain sequence. Its specificity is unknown. This sample was included in a study of T cell repertoires in cytomegalovirus infection. Across the study: Selection of CMV epitopes for the study included recently identified HLA-C-restricted and well-studied HLA-B-restricted ones. Public TCR beta signatures were indicative of both CMV infection and a matching HLA type.

TCRdb called the reads again in MiXCR, with one record for every CDR3 protein. The repertoire holds approximately 1,000,000 distinct CDR3 sequences, around 32% seen once, with 13% in the top ten. Study results and limitations: Dominant in the ex vivo response were TCR beta clonotypes restricted by HLA-C and specific for CMV. Carriers of CMV and the relevant HLA type were discriminated by public TCR beta frequency.

The CDR3 runs 13 residues. CDR1 and CDR2 from the germline V gene are SGHTA and FQGNSA. The germline V and J ends were trimmed by 1 base and 6 bases, with 9 bases remaining between them. The receptor was derived from a human donor in good health (CMV status not recorded). Some clones in this sample may be carry-over from other donors' samples. This rearrangement joins TRBV7-2 to TRBJ1-1; TRBD1 might be the D (5 bases). The sample consisted of cultured CD8+ T cells from PBMCs, taken from culture after CMV antigen stimulation. CDR3 sequence reads: CASSLEPGPEAFF. For the CDR3, the DNA is TGTGCCAGCAGCTTAGAACCGGGACCTGAAGCTTTCTTT.